Listed below are T cell receptor beta chains from one sample, sequenced in a study of CD8+CD57+ T cells in acquired aplastic anemia. Each CDR3 protein is one row after TCRdb ran MiXCR on the reads. The sample contains around 250,000 distinct CDR3 sequences, around 82% of which appear only once. Specimen: sorted CD4+, CD8+, or CD8+CD57+ T cells (not recorded which) from PBMCs. The source is a human donor with aplastic anemia. Both conserved end residues are part of each CDR3. A D gene is named only where the DNA matches it firmly. Clone size is not always given. Where it is, it says once, few, many or a class for expanded clones.

V	size	J	D	CDR3	DNA
TRBV7-3	-	TRBJ2-5	-	CASTRHSNPDKHCF	TGTGCCAGCACAAGACACTCCAACCCCGATAAACACTGCTTC
TRBV25-1	-	TRBJ2-2	-	CASSVQGRDTGELFF	TGTGCCAGCAGTGTACAGGGTAGGGACACCGGGGAGCTGTTTTTT
TRBV9	-	TRBJ1-1	-	CASSSYSIDTEEIF	TGTGCCAGCAGCTCTTACAGCATCGACACTGAAGAAATCTTT
TRBV7-2	-	TRBJ2-1	-	CASSSTLEETQYFFF	TGTGCCAGCAGTTCGACCTTGGAAGAGACCCAGTACTTCTTCTTC
TRBV7-9	-	TRBJ2-3	-	CASSLAKGPASDTF	TGTGCCAGCAGCTTAGCGAAGGGGCCAGCGTCAGATACGTTT
TRBV7-9	-	TRBJ1-2	TRBD1	CASSFPRTGAYGYTF	TGTGCCAGCAGCTTTCCTAGGACAGGGGCCTATGGCTACACCTTC
TRBV7-3	-	TRBJ2-3	-	CASSREADADTQYF	TGTGCCAGCTCAAGAGAGGCAGACGCCGATACACAGTATTTT
TRBV6-5	-	TRBJ2-1	-	CASRDRTGVQFF	TGTGCCAGCAGAGACCGGACGGGGGTGCAGTTCTTC
TRBV19	-	TRBJ1-2	-	CASTKGLYGYTF	TGTGCCAGTACGAAGGGGCTCTATGGCTACACCTTC
TRBV7-8	-	TRBJ2-3	-	CASSAAGTHYIRSF	TGTGCCAGCAGCGCCGCTGGTACGCACTATATTCGGTCTTTT
TRBV19	many	TRBJ1-5	-	CASSIVHTDQPQHF	TGTGCCAGTAGTATAGTGCATACCGATCAGCCCCAGCATTTT
TRBV9	-	TRBJ2-3	-	CASRVGGEAPQYF	TGTGCCAGCAGGGTCGGGGGCGAAGCTCCGCAGTATTTT
TRBV2	once	TRBJ1-5	TRBD1	CASRDRGTDTQHF	TGTGCCAGCAGGGATAGGGGGACAGATACGCAGCATTTT
TRBV7-2	-	TRBJ2-1	TRBD2	CASSLVGWRGWGRFF	TGTGCCAGCAGCTTAGTTGGCTGGCGGGGGTGGGGCAGATTCTTC
TRBV7-7	-	TRBJ2-4	-	CASSLSPRIEQF	TGTGCTAGCAGCTTATCCCCGAGGATTGAGCAGTTC
TRBV7-2	-	TRBJ2-5	TRBD2	CASSHPGLAVRETQYF	TGCGCCAGCAGCCACCCCGGACTAGCGGTTCGAGAGACCCAGTACTTC
TRBV7-9	-	TRBJ1-4	-	CASSLVSTNETLAF	TGTGCCAGCAGCTTAGTCTCAACTAATGAAACTCTGGCTTTT
TRBV7-9	-	TRBJ1-1	-	CASSFHRTGSTEAFF	TGTGCCAGCAGCTTTCATAGAACAGGGAGCACTGAAGCTTTCTTT
TRBV11-3	-	TRBJ1-2	-	CASSLDLRGLDYGYTF	TGTGCCAGCAGCTTAGATCTCAGGGGCTTGGACTATGGCTACACCTTC
TRBV10-3	few	TRBJ1-2	-	CAISEVGPLYGYTF	TGTGCCATCAGTGAGGTGGGACCCTTGTATGGCTACACCTTC
TRBV7-8	-	TRBJ2-3	-	CASSEAGGTQPQYF	TGTGCCAGCAGCGAAGCGGGTGGTACTCAGCCGCAGTATTTT
TRBV11-3	few	TRBJ2-3	-	CASSLDLTSGDTQYF	TGTGCCAGCAGCTTAGATCTCACAAGCGGAGATACGCAGTATTTT
TRBV19	few	TRBJ2-7	-	CASSIAGSSYEQYF	TGTGCCAGTAGTATAGCTGGCTCTTCCTACGAGCAGTACTTC
TRBV7-8	-	TRBJ2-7	TRBD1	CASSRGTGASEQYF	TGTGCCAGCTCAAGGGGGACAGGGGCTTCCGAGCAGTACTTC
TRBV7-9	many	TRBJ1-2	-	CASSFQRSGGSDDTF	TGTGCCAGCAGCTTTCAAAGAAGCGGGGGGAGCGATGACACCTTC
TRBV10-3	-	TRBJ2-3	-	CAISGGEADTQYF	TGTGCCATCAGTGGGGGGGAAGCAGATACGCAGTATTTT
TRBV9	-	TRBJ1-2	-	CASGLAGDGQYVYTF	TGTGCCAGCGGATTAGCTGGGGACGGGCAGTATGTCTACACCTTC
TRBV7-2	-	TRBJ2-1	TRBD1	CASSWGQGSNYGYNEQFF	TGTGCCAGCAGCTGGGGACAGGGCTCAAACTATGGCTACAATGAGCAGTTCTTC
TRBV7-2	-	TRBJ2-7	-	CASRPDGTYEQYF	TGTGCCAGCCGACCGGACGGCACCTACGAGCAGTACTTC
TRBV25-1	-	TRBJ2-7	-	CASSEYHRDIAYEQYF	TGTGCCAGCAGTGAATATCACCGGGACATCGCCTACGAGCAGTACTTC
TRBV7-9	-	TRBJ2-7	-	CASSFGLGAKQYF	TGTGCCAGCAGCTTCGGGCTGGGAGCGAAGCAGTACTTC
TRBV5-5	medium-sized	TRBJ1-2	-	CASSFTLRRTYGYTF	TGTGCCAGCAGCTTCACTCTACGACGGACCTATGGCTACACCTTC
TRBV7-2	-	TRBJ2-2	TRBD1	CASSLAGGASYGYFF	TGTGCCAGCAGCTTAGCAGGGGGCGCCTCCTATGGCTACTTTTTT
TRBV7-9	few	TRBJ2-7	-	CASSPRAYEQYF	TGTGCCAGCAGCCCCCGGGCCTACGAGCAGTACTTC
TRBV10-3	-	TRBJ2-3	-	CASSAPSGERCTETLYF	TGTGCCAGCAGTGCGCCTTCAGGAGAACGATGCACTGAAACGCTGTATTTT
TRBV9	-	TRBJ2-5	-	CASRGGGDIQYLYF	TGTGCCAGCAGAGGAGGCGGGGACATTCAGTACTTGTACTTC
TRBV4-3	-	TRBJ1-2	-	CASSHTLAERQHF	TGCGCCAGCAGCCATACCCTGGCTGAGCGCCAGCACTTT